Listed here are 28 T cell receptor beta chains from one sample, sequenced in a study of blood T cell repertoires in COVID-19. Clones were read by immunoSEQ multiplex PCR, and TCRdb kept only the in-frame ones, dropping some. Here the sample spans about 190,000 clones, about 84% being singletons. The specimen sequenced was PBMCs or T cells enriched from blood (not recorded which). All receptors come from a man aged 35-49 years with acute COVID-19.

There are many counts of this clone. The DNA for the CDR3 is TGTGCCAGCAGCTCCTACCCGAACACTGAAGCTTTCTTT. Translated, it gives CASSSYPNTEAFF. This rearrangement joins TRBV7-8 to TRBJ1-1; no clear D gene. Trimming took 4 bases from V and 1 from J, leaving 7 bases between them. CDR3 length equals 13 residues. Looked up from germline, CDR1 is SGHVS and CDR2 is FQNEAQ.

The chain has TRBV3-1 (or the pseudogene TRBV3-2) and TRBJ2-5; the D is unclear. V was trimmed by 0 bases and J by 3 bases, leaving 5 bases between them. Germline CDR1 is LGHDT and CDR2 is YNNKEL (reference sequence). The CDR3 length is 13 residues. The CDR3 protein is CASSQEGEETQYF. CDR3 bases: TGTGCCAGCAGCCAAGAAGGAGAAGAGACCCAGTACTTC.

The gene calls are TRBV2 and TRBJ2-2, with D tentatively TRBD1 (5 bases). CDR1 and CDR2 from the germline V gene are SNHLY and FYNNEI. This CDR3 contains 13 residues. Between the trimmed V and J ends, which lost 4 bases and 4 bases, there was a span of 7 bases. CDR3 in amino acids: CASSVGATGELFF. The CDR3 coding sequence is TGTGCCAGCAGTGTTGGGGCCACCGGGGAGCTGTTTTTT.

A note on this clone: In the same sample, other DNA sequences code for this CDR3. The chain couples TRBV9 to TRBJ2-3; D is unresolved. Germline CDR1 is SGDLS and CDR2 is YYNGEE. CDR3 size: 12 residues. The ends were cut back, 0 bases at V and 6 bases at J, with 5 bases in the middle. The CDR3 spells CASSVGLDTQYF. The CDR3, as DNA: TGTGCCAGCAGCGTAGGACTGGATACGCAGTATTTT.

This rearrangement joins TRBV7-9 to TRBJ2-2; TRBD1 might be the D (5 bases). Looked up from germline, CDR1 is SEHNR and CDR2 is FQNEAQ (reference sequence). V lost 5 bases, J lost 2 bases, and 15 bases lay in between. The CDR3 is made up of 16 amino acids. The CDR3 here is CASSPRWGQNTGELFF. Written as DNA, the CDR3 is TGTGCCAGCAGCCCCCGTTGGGGCCAAAACACCGGGGAGCTGTTTTTT.

V and J are TRBV9 and TRBJ1-5; 7 nucleotides line up with TRBD1. The germline CDR1 and CDR2 sequences are SGDLS and YYNGEE. CDR3 length: 14 residues. The V and J ends lost 5 bases and 5 bases, in that order; junction bases with no gene match: 7. As DNA, the CDR3 is TGTGCCAGCAGTGCCTCAGGGGGAGATCAGCCCCAGCATTTT. Its protein product is CASSASGGDQPQHF.

The table lists this clone with a few counts. V is TRBV5-6 and J is TRBJ1-2; TRBD1 aligns across 8 bases. From germline, CDR1 is SGHDT and CDR2 YYEEEE. With 3 bases clipped from V and 5 bases from J, the junction kept 12 bases outside the gene matches. The CDR3 is made up of 16 amino acids. DNA for the CDR3: TGTGCCAGCAGCTCCCCGGGACAGGAGCCGCCATATGGCTACACCTTC. Amino acids: CASSSPGQEPPYGYTF.

The J gene is TRBJ2-5, the V gene TRBV27; D might be TRBD2 (6 bases). The V gene's germline CDR1 is MNHEY and CDR2 SMNVEV (reference sequence). The CDR3 is made up of 16 amino acids. Trimming stripped 6 bases from V and 1 base from J, with 18 bases between. The CDR3 DNA reads as TGTGCCAGCAGCCCCGGCTGGCGTAGCGGCCAAGAGACCCAGTACTTC. This gives the protein CASSPGWRSGQETQYF.

To note about this clone: Other DNA sequences in the sample encode the same CDR3. V usage is TRBV7-9 and J usage is TRBJ2-2, with 10 bases matching TRBD2. From germline, CDR1 is SEHNR and CDR2 FQNEAQ (reference sequence). CDR3 size: 16 residues. With V trimmed by 5 bases and J by 4 bases, 7 bases remained unmatched. CDR3 nucleotide sequence: TGTGCCAGCAGCCCTCTAGCGGGAGCGGGCACCGGGGAGCTGTTTTTT. This translates into CASSPLAGAGTGELFF.

In nucleotides, the CDR3 is TGCGCCAGCAGCCAACCGACTAGCAGCCGTTACACAGATACGCAGTATTTT. Translated: CASSQPTSSRYTDTQYF. The rearrangement links TRBV4-1 to TRBJ2-3; 7 nucleotides agree with TRBD2. With 2 bases clipped from V and 2 bases from J, the junction kept 10 bases outside the gene matches. Germline CDR1 MGHRA, CDR2 YSYEKL. There are 17 residues in the CDR3.

V is TRBV7-2 and J is TRBJ2-7; D gene unclear. This CDR3 has 16 residues. Germline V gene lookup returns CDR1 SGHTA and CDR2 FQGNSA. Deletions cut 5 bases from V and 3 bases from J, with 20 bases between. In nucleotides, the CDR3 is TGTGCCAGCAGCACCGAACGAGCTTTAACTAACTACGAGCAGTACTTC. Residues: CASSTERALTNYEQYF.

This chain links TRBV19 with TRBJ1-6, with 7 bases identical to TRBD1. Unmatched junction bases numbered 6, after V lost 1 base and J lost 9 bases. The CDR3 runs 15 residues. Germline V gene sequence: CDR1 LNHDA, CDR2 SQIVND (reference sequence). The CDR3 is CASSIGQGTSSPLHF. CDR3 nucleotide sequence: TGTGCCAGTAGTATAGGACAGGGAACAAGTTCACCCCTCCACTTT.

V gene TRBV7-9 combines with J gene TRBJ2-7; 11 nucleotides line up with TRBD2. V was pared by 4 bases and J by 3 bases, with 5 bases of the junction left unmatched. Germline V gene data show CDR1 as SEHNR and CDR2 as FQNEAQ (reference sequence). The CDR3 has 15 amino acids. The CDR3 here is CASSSTSGRLYEQYF. The CDR3 DNA is TGTGCCAGCAGCTCTACTAGCGGGAGACTCTACGAGCAGTACTTC.

This chain joins TRBV19 and TRBJ1-4, with D maybe TRBD1 (5 bases). Trimming removed 4 bases at V and 8 bases at J, with 11 bases between. The CDR3 is 13 residues long. In germline, CDR1 is LNHDA, CDR2 SQIVND (reference sequence). The CDR3 here is CASSNQGEEKLFF. The CDR3 nucleotides read TGTGCCAGTAGTAACCAGGGTGAGGAAAAACTGTTTTTT. Full variable domain (remainder filled in from reference TRBV19 and TRBJ1-4): DGGITQSPKYLFRKEGQNVTLSCEQNLNHDAMYWYRQDPGQGLRLIYYSQIVNDFQKGDIAEGYSVSREKKESFPLTVTSAQKNPTAFYLCASSNQGEEKLFFGSGTQLSVL.

This chain uses TRBV2 with TRBJ2-3; 9 bases map to TRBD1. The length of the CDR3 is 14 residues. Germline V gene data show CDR1 as SNHLY and CDR2 as FYNNEI. The junction had 7 bases not matched to a gene; V was cut back by 6 bases and J by 6 bases. CDR3 loop: CASRSYGQGDTQYF. As DNA, the CDR3 is TGTGCCAGCAGATCCTATGGACAGGGGGATACGCAGTATTTT.

The chain combines TRBV6-5 with TRBJ1-5; D not resolved. V was cut by 6 bases and J by 7 bases, with 10 bases left in between. The CDR3 has 12 amino acids. In germline, CDR1 is MNHEY, CDR2 SVGAGI. DNA for the CDR3: TGTGCCAGCAGGGAGGGCGGGCAGCCCCAGCATTTT. Protein: CASREGGQPQHF.

This sequence joins TRBV27 and TRBJ2-7; TRBD2 matches 9 bases. Per the germline V gene, CDR1 is MNHEY and CDR2 is SMNVEV (reference sequence). J gave up 6 bases and V 5 bases, and 8 bases lay outside the gene matches. The CDR3 runs to 14 residues. The DNA for the CDR3 is TGTGCCAGCAGTCTCCAGGGACTAGCCTCCGAGCAGTACTTC. Amino acid sequence: CASSLQGLASEQYF.

The DNA for the CDR3 is TGCGCCAGCAGCTTGACGGTCAGCGTAGGTCGAGCAGATACGCAGTATTTT. As protein: CASSLTVSVGRADTQYF. The chain uses TRBV5-1 and TRBJ2-3; D is uncertain. The CDR3 contains 17 residues. V was cut by 1 base and J by 4 bases, with 19 bases left in between. The germline V gene has CDR1 SGHRS and CDR2 YFSETQ.

The V call is TRBV1, the J call TRBJ2-7; the table calls TRBD2, which could not be checked here. TRBV1 is described as a pseudogene. CDR3 length: 15 amino acids. CDR3 in DNA: TGCACCAGCAGCCAAGTTCCGATTCGGGATTACGAGCAGTACTTC. Its protein product is CTSSQVPIRDYEQYF.

The rearrangement joins TRBV28 to TRBJ2-2; D remains ambiguous. The germline V gene encodes CDR1 MDHEN and CDR2 SYDVKM. Trimming left V 2 bases short and J 5 bases short, with 6 bases between. This CDR3 has 13 amino acids. The CDR3 DNA reads as TGTGCCAGCAGTTTAGTGGCTACCGGGGAGCTGTTTTTT. Its protein product is CASSLVATGELFF.

V is TRBV27 and J is TRBJ2-2; possibly TRBD2 for D (6 bases). This CDR3 has 17 amino acids. Germline V lookup: CDR1 MNHEY, CDR2 SMNVEV (reference sequence). V was trimmed by 2 bases and J by 6 bases, leaving 19 bases between them. The DNA for the CDR3 is TGTGCCAGCAGTTTACGGTTCGGGGGAGGTCCGGCCGGGGAGCTGTTTTTT. It translates to CASSLRFGGGPAGELFF.

A word on this clone: Compared with germline, one end of the junction differs, possibly owing to a read error. The CDR3, as DNA: TGTGCCAGCGGTTTTTTGGCGGTGGAGACCCAGTACTTC. As protein: CASGFLAVETQYF. V usage is TRBV28 and J usage is TRBJ2-5; D remains unclear. The V gene's germline CDR1 is MDHEN and CDR2 SYDVKM. The CDR3 contains 13 residues.

The chain is built from TRBV6-4 and TRBJ1-6; no firm D call. This CDR3 contains 15 residues. V shed 6 bases and J shed 10 bases, with 19 bases lying between them. Germline CDR1 reads MRHNA; CDR2 reads SNTAGT. The CDR3 is CASRVKPPEGSPLHF. CDR3 nucleotide sequence: TGTGCCAGCAGGGTAAAACCCCCTGAGGGCTCACCCCTCCACTTT.

This clone was seen just once. This chain connects TRBV5-4 to TRBJ2-1, with 8 bases fitting TRBD1. Trimming at V came to 3 bases and at J to 0 bases, leaving 2 bases not matched to a gene. This CDR3 has 15 residues. Germline loops: CDR1 SGHNT, CDR2 YYREEE (reference sequence). CDR3 sequence reads: CASSYDRGSYNEQFF. CDR3 DNA sequence: TGTGCCAGCAGCTACGACAGGGGCTCCTACAATGAGCAGTTCTTC.

The V gene is TRBV25-1, the J gene TRBJ2-7, with TRBD2 matching over 7 bases. The CDR3 consists of 17 residues. Trimming removed 0 bases from V and 5 bases from J; junction bases left unmatched: 13. From germline, CDR1 is MGHDK and CDR2 SYGVNS. The CDR3 loop is CASSEYKGGGSTDEQYF. In DNA form, the CDR3 reads TGTGCCAGCAGTGAATACAAGGGCGGCGGGAGTACCGACGAGCAGTACTTC.

The chain combines TRBV2 with TRBJ2-7, with 10 bases identical to TRBD1. Trimming took 6 bases from V and 2 from J; bases not matched to a gene: 7. Germline V gene sequence: CDR1 SNHLY, CDR2 FYNNEI. The CDR3 extends over 15 amino acids. The CDR3 protein is CASRTGQGTPYEQYF. CDR3 nucleotides: TGTGCCAGCAGGACGGGACAGGGGACGCCCTACGAGCAGTACTTC.

The V call is TRBV6-5, the J call TRBJ1-5, with D hard to call. The V and J ends lost 11 bases and 2 bases respectively, with 10 bases between them. CDR3 length: 12 residues. CDR1 is MNHEY, CDR2 SVGAGI, per germline. This CDR3 is CASREGNQPQHF. DNA for the CDR3: TGTGCCTCGAGAGAGGGCAATCAGCCCCAGCATTTT.

V is TRBV4-2 and J is TRBJ2-2, with D possibly TRBD2 on 6 matching bases. The CDR3 sequence is 17 residues long. V lost 0 bases and J lost 2, with 13 bases in between. Germline loops: CDR1 LGHNA, CDR2 YNFKEQ. CDR3 in DNA: TGTGCCAGCAGCCAAGATCTGGGGGGTGGAAACACCGGGGAGCTGTTTTTT. Protein sequence: CASSQDLGGGNTGELFF.